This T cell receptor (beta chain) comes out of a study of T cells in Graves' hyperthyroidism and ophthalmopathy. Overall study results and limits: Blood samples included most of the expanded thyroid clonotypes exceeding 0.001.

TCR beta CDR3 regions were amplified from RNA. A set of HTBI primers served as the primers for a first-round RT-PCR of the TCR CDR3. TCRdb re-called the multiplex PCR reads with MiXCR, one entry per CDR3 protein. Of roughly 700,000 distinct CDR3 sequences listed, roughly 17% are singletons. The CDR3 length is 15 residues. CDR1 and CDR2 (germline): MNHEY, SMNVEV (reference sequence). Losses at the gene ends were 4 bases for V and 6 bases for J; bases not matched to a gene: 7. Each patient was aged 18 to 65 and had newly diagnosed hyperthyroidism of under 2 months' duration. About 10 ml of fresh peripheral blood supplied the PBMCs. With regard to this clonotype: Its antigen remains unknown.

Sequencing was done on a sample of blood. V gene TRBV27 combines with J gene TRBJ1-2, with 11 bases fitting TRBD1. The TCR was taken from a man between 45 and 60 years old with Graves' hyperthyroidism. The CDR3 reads CASSSPRTGGDGYTF. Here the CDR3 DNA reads TGTGCCAGCAGTTCACCACGGACAGGGGGCGATGGCTACACCTTC.